This T cell receptor (beta chain) was recorded in a study of T cells in localized non-small cell lung cancer. Data came from immunoSEQ multiplex PCR; TCRdb stores just in-frame clones and leaves some out. Found here are fewer than 45,000 clones, about four fifths of them singletons; the top ten hold around 16%. CDR1 GTSNPN and CDR2 SVGIG come from the germline V gene (reference sequence). The CDR3 consists of 13 residues. This TCR came from a male donor aged 60 or over with stage III squamous cell lung carcinoma. Material: peripheral blood, obtained before any cancer treatment. V usage is TRBV30 and J usage is TRBJ1-2, with D possibly matching TRBD1 (5 bases). The CDR3 nucleotides read TGTGCTTACACATTGGGGACCTCCTATGGCTACACCTTC. It codes for CAYTLGTSYGYTF.